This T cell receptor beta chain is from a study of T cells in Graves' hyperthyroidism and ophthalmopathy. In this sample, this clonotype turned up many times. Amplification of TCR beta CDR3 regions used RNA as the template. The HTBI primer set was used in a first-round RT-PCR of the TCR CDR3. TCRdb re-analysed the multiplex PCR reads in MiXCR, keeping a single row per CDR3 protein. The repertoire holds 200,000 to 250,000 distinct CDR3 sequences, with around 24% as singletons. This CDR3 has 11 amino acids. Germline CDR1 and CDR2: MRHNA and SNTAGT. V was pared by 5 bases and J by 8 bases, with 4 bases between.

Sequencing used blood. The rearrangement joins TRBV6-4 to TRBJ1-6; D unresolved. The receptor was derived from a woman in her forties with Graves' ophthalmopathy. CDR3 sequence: CASSPDSPLHF. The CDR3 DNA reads TGTGCCAGCAGTCCCGATTCACCCCTCCACTTT.